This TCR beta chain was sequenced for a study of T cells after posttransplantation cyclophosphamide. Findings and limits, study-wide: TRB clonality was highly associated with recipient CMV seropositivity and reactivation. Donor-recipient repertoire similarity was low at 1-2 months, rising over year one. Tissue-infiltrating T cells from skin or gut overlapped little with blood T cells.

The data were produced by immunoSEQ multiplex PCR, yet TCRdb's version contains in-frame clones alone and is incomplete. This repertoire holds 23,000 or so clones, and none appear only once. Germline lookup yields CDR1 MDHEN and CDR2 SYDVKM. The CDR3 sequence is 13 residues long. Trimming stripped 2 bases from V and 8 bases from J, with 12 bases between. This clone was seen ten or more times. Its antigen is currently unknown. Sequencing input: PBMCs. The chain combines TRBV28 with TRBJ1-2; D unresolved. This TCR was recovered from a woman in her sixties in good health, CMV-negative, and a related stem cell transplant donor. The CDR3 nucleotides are TGTGCCAGCAGTTTAATCGGAGGTAGCGGCTACACCTTC. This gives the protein CASSLIGGSGYTF.